This TCR beta chain emerged from a study of blood T cell repertoires in COVID-19. Whole-study context: The analysed material was cDNA or gDNA that came from T cells, B-cell-depleted T cells, or PBMCs.

Authors' data handling: Estimation of nucleated cell counts relied on the amplification of reference gene primers. Profiled with immunoSEQ multiplex PCR; TCRdb holds only in-frame clones, not every one. That table is the source of V, J and clone size, and D and trimming were worked out from the DNA. Counted here are roughly 360,000 clones, 81% occurring once; the ten biggest clones make up 0.85% to 1.3%. The sequence was obtained from a human donor with acute or convalescent COVID-19. The donor label of this sample is uncertain. The sample comprised peripheral blood.

The CDR3 spells CASSPGTAVYGYTF. The CDR3 DNA reads TGCGCCAGCAGCCCCGGGACAGCTGTCTATGGCTACACCTTC. This sequence joins TRBV5-1 and TRBJ1-2; 7 bases align to TRBD1. Germline values: CDR1 SGHRS, CDR2 YFSETQ. J lost 4 bases, V lost 4 bases, and 7 bases had no gene match. The CDR3 is 14 amino acids.